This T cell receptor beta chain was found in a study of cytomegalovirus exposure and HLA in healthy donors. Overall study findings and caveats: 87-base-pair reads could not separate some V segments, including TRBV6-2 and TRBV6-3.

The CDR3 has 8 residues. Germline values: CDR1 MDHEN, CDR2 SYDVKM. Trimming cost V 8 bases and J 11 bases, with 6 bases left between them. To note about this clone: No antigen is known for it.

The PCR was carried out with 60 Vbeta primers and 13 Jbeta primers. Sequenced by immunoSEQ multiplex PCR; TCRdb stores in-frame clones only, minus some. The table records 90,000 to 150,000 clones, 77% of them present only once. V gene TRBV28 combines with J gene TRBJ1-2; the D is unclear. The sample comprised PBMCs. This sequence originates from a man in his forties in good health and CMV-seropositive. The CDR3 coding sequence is TGTGCCAGCGGCCAGTACACCTTC. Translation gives CASGQYTF.